This passage covers 6 T cell receptor beta chains from one sample sequenced in a study of T-cell reconstitution after alpha-beta-depleted transplantation in children. Unique molecular identifiers were used in preparing the TCRbeta library. Each CDR3 protein gets one entry after TCRdb re-called the PCR reads with MiXCR. Among approximately 210,000 distinct CDR3 sequences listed, just over 14% were seen once. Source: PBMCs from the stem cell graft donor, taken from the stem cell graft. The source is a human donor who donated a stem cell graft to a child with acute lymphoblastic leukemia.

This clonotype has a handful of counts. J is TRBJ2-6 and V is TRBV20-1, with 9 bases fitting TRBD1. V shed 5 bases and J 3 bases; nucleotides not matched to a gene: 8. This CDR3 region has 16 residues. Per germline, CDR1 DFQATT and CDR2 SNEGSKA (reference sequence). The CDR3 spells CSASGTGRSGANVLTF. CDR3 bases: TGCAGTGCTTCCGGGACAGGGAGAAGTGGGGCCAACGTCCTGACTTTC.

This clonotype was detected many times. This chain joins TRBV15 and TRBJ2-7; maybe TRBD2 (6 bases). Germline-derived CDR1 and CDR2 are LNHNV and YYDKDF (reference sequence). The CDR3 has 15 amino acids. Between the trimmed V and J ends, which lost 1 base and 7 bases, there was a span of 17 bases. CDR3 amino acids: CATSRGFPGESEQYF. Written as DNA, the CDR3 is TGTGCCACCAGCAGAGGTTTTCCGGGAGAATCGGAGCAGTACTTC. Full variable domain (rest looked up from reference TRBV15 and TRBJ2-7): DAMVIQNPRYQVTQFGKPVTLSCSQTLNHNVMYWYQQKSSQAPKLLFHYYDKDFNNEADTPDNFQSRRPNTSFCFLDIRSPGLGDTAMYLCATSRGFPGESEQYFGPGTRLTVT.

This clonotype was picked up many times. The chain has TRBV5-1 and TRBJ2-2; D perhaps matches TRBD2 (6 bases). V was shortened by 0 bases and J by 5 bases, with 17 bases between the two germline ends. Germline assignment: CDR1 SGHRS and CDR2 YFSETQ. The CDR3 runs to 17 residues. The CDR3 is CASSLGHRDLETGELFF. The CDR3 coding sequence is TGCGCCAGCAGCTTGGGTCACCGGGACTTGGAAACCGGGGAGCTGTTTTTT.

This clonotype was seen at least ten times. The rearrangement joins TRBV20-1 to TRBJ2-7; TRBD1 or TRBD2 may be the D gene (5 bases each). The germline V gene has CDR1 DFQATT and CDR2 SNEGSKA (reference sequence). Trimming left V 5 bases short and J 0 bases short, with 17 bases between. The CDR3 length is 15 residues. The CDR3 DNA reads TGCAGTGCTGCACGCCAAGGGACCTTCTCCTACGAGCAGTACTTC. Residues: CSAARQGTFSYEQYF.

This clonotype was detected ten times or more. The chain recombines TRBV11-1 with TRBJ2-7, with D possibly matching TRBD1 (6 bases). The CDR3 has 15 residues. The ends were cut back, 4 bases at V and 4 bases at J, with 17 bases in the middle. Per germline, CDR1 SGHAT and CDR2 FQDESV (reference sequence). The CDR3 region is CASSSSYRVGYEQYF. The CDR3 DNA is TGTGCCAGCAGCTCTTCGTACAGGGTCGGATACGAGCAGTACTTC. The complete variable domain, with remaining parts taken from reference TRBV11-1 and TRBJ2-7, reads EAEVAQSPRYKITEKSQAVAFWCDPISGHATLYWYRQILGQGPELLVQFQDESVVDDSQLPKDRFSAERLKGVDSTLKIQPAELGDSAMYLCASSSSYRVGYEQYFGPGTRLTVT.

This clonotype was counted ten times or more. V gene TRBV12-3 or TRBV12-4 combines with J gene TRBJ2-1, with 8 bases fitting TRBD1. This CDR3 has 14 amino acids. The trim removed 7 bases at V and 7 bases at J, leaving 9 bases unmatched. The CDR3 spells CASTFRGHGNEQFF. CDR3 DNA: TGTGCCAGCACCTTCAGGGGGCATGGGAATGAGCAGTTCTTC.